One and the same sample provided the 13 T cell receptor beta chains below, sequenced in a study of cytomegalovirus exposure and HLA in healthy donors (dated by TCRdb to the late 2010s). The receptor library was made with the immunoSEQ multiplex PCR assay. A mixture of 60 forward primers for TCR Vbeta segments and 13 reverse primers for TCR Jbeta segments was used in the multiplex PCR. TCRdb took over this immuneACCESS table, retaining in-frame rearrangements with V and J assigned. Such tables are incomplete; in checked studies, under half of the missing clones stem from an unresolved V gene, and the remainder is unexplained. The sample yields about 110,000 clones; approximately 82% were counted once. The ten largest clones represent 2% to 3% of the sample. The sample taken for sequencing was PBMCs. Every receptor here comes from a man aged 40-50 years in good health and CMV-seronegative.

The chain is built from TRBV7-3 and TRBJ2-1, with 11 positions matching TRBD2. This CDR3 is 16 amino acids long. Germline V gene sequence: CDR1 SGHTA, CDR2 FQGTGA. J lost 5 bases, V lost 1 base, and 4 bases had no gene match. For the CDR3, the DNA is TGTGCCAGCAGCTTAAGACCGGGACTAGCGGACAATGAGCAGTTCTTC. Translating gives CASSLRPGLADNEQFF.

This clone was seen once. The V and J genes are TRBV7-9 and TRBJ2-3, with 7 nucleotides matching TRBD2. The ends lost 4 bases at V and 11 bases at J; junction bases unmatched: 9. The CDR3 runs to 13 residues. Germline V gene lookup returns CDR1 SEHNR and CDR2 FQNEAQ (reference sequence). The CDR3 reads CASSSMLAAWQYF. The CDR3 region has the DNA TGTGCCAGCAGCTCCATGCTAGCGGCCTGGCAGTATTTT.

This chain joins TRBV5-1 and TRBJ2-7; D may be TRBD2 (6 bases). The CDR3 is 14 residues long. CDR1 and CDR2 from the germline V gene are SGHRS and YFSETQ. Deletions cut 0 bases from V and 3 bases from J, with 10 bases between. CDR3 DNA sequence: TGCGCCAGCAGCTTGGGGGACTCCCACTACGAGCAGTACTTC. This sequence encodes CASSLGDSHYEQYF.

The V call is TRBV5-6, the J call TRBJ2-5, with 7 bases identical to TRBD2. CDR1 is SGHDT and CDR2 is YYEEEE in the germline V gene. The junction had 20 bases not matched to a gene; V was cut back by 1 base and J by 5 bases. The CDR3 sequence is 19 residues long. CDR3 residues: CASSLSSSGVNWGFETQYF. CDR3 coding DNA: TGTGCCAGCAGCTTGTCTTCTAGCGGTGTAAACTGGGGGTTTGAGACCCAGTACTTC. Looking up the rest from reference TRBV5-6 and TRBJ2-5 gives the full variable domain: DAGVTQSPTHLIKTRGQQVTLRCSPKSGHDTVSWYQQALGQGPQFIFQYYEEEERQRGNFPDRFSGHQFPNYSSELNVNALLLGDSALYLCASSLSSSGVNWGFETQYFGPGTRLLVL.

V usage is TRBV29-1 and J usage is TRBJ1-2; D may be TRBD1 (6 bases). CDR1 and CDR2 (germline): SQVTM, ANQGSEA. Trimming took 7 bases from V and 10 from J, leaving 25 bases between them. The CDR3 totals 14 residues. This CDR3 reads CSAETGIGQRDYTF. CDR3 in DNA: TGCAGCGCCGAAACGGGCATCGGACAGAGGGACTACACCTTC. Full variable domain (missing parts from reference TRBV29-1 and TRBJ1-2): SAVISQKPSRDICQRGTSLTIQCQVDSQVTMMFWYRQQPGQSLTLIATANQGSEATYESGFVIDKFPISRPNLTFSTLTVSNMSPEDSSIYLCSAETGIGQRDYTFGSGTRLTVV.

The chain is built from TRBV19 and TRBJ2-1; perhaps TRBD1 as D (8 bases). Germline CDR1 is LNHDA and CDR2 is SQIVND (reference sequence). V lost 5 bases and J lost 7, with 21 bases in between. This CDR3 has 16 residues. The CDR3: CASSSLDRGGLNEQFF. For the CDR3, the DNA is TGTGCCAGTAGTTCTCTAGACAGGGGAGGGTTAAATGAGCAGTTCTTC.

The genes are TRBV11-2 and TRBJ2-7; a possible D gene is TRBD2 (5 bases). Germline V lookup: CDR1 SGHAT, CDR2 FQNNGV. The germline V and J ends were trimmed by 5 bases and 1 base, with 12 bases remaining between them. This CDR3 is built from 14 residues. Here the CDR3 DNA reads TGTGCCAGCAGCCTAGCATTCATGTCCTACGAGCAGTACTTC. Protein product: CASSLAFMSYEQYF.

J is TRBJ2-3 and V is TRBV15; TRBD1 matches at 9 bases. Germline V gene data show CDR1 as LNHNV and CDR2 as YYDKDF (reference sequence). V gave up 3 bases and J gave up 4 bases; unmatched junction bases: 8. This CDR3 is built from 16 residues. The CDR3 is CATSRDRGTRSDTQYF. The CDR3 DNA is TGTGCCACCAGCAGGGACAGGGGAACTAGGTCAGATACGCAGTATTTT.

The chain employs TRBV10-3 and TRBJ2-3; 14 bases fit TRBD2. This CDR3 comprises 16 residues. Germline CDR1 ENHRY, CDR2 SYGVKD. Trimming took 4 bases from V and 1 from J; bases not matched to a gene: 1. The CDR3 sequence is CAISGGLAGGTDTQYF. CDR3 coding DNA: TGTGCCATCAGTGGGGGACTAGCGGGGGGCACAGATACGCAGTATTTT.

The chain employs TRBV4-2 and TRBJ2-7, with TRBD2 identical over 10 bases. From germline, CDR1 is LGHNA and CDR2 YNFKEQ. Trimming took 5 bases from V and 2 from J; bases not matched to a gene: 6. This CDR3 has 15 residues. The CDR3 loop reads CASSVGTSEAYEQYF. Here the CDR3 DNA reads TGTGCCAGCAGCGTCGGGACTAGCGAAGCCTACGAGCAGTACTTC.

The J gene is TRBJ2-5, the V gene TRBV13; 8 nucleotides line up with TRBD1. CDR3 length: 13 residues. Germline CDR1 and CDR2: PRHDT and FYEKMQ (reference sequence). With V trimmed by 5 bases and J by 5 bases, 4 bases remained unmatched. CDR3 bases: TGTGCCAGCAGCCGCAGGGGGCCCGAGACCCAGTACTTC. Protein: CASSRRGPETQYF.

The genes are TRBV6-6 and TRBJ1-2, with D perhaps matching TRBD1 (6 bases). CDR1 is MNHNY, CDR2 SVGAGI, per germline (reference sequence). The length of the CDR3 is 14 residues. Trimming removed 5 bases from V and 2 bases from J, with 12 bases in between. CDR3 residues: CASSRGWGNYGYTF. The DNA for the CDR3 is TGTGCCAGCAGTAGGGGGTGGGGAAACTATGGCTACACCTTC.

This rearrangement joins TRBV4-1 to TRBJ2-7; 7 bases agree with TRBD1. Looked up from germline, CDR1 is MGHRA and CDR2 is YSYEKL. Unmatched junction bases numbered 8, after V lost 2 bases and J lost 4 bases. CDR3 length equals 15 residues. CDR3 nucleotides: TGCGCCAGCAGCCAAAACCGGGACAGCCCTTACGAGCAGTACTTC. Translated: CASSQNRDSPYEQYF.